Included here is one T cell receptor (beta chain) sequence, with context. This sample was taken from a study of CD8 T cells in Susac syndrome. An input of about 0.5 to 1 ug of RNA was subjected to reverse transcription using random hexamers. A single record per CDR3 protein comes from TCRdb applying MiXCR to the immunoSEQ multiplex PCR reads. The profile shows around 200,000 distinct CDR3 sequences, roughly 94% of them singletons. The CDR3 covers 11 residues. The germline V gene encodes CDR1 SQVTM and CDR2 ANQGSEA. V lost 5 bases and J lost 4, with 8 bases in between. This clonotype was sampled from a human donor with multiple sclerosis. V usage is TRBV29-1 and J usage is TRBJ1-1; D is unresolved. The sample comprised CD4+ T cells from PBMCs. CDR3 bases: TGCAGCGTTTTGCCGGTCACTGAAGCTTTCTTT. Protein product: CSVLPVTEAFF.